The present TCR beta chain was sequenced within a study of tumor-infiltrating lymphocytes in primary liver carcinoma. About the research overall: The patient group consisted of men and women aged 30 to 69 years. Samples yielded about 3.5 to 7.5 million productive TCRbeta reads, similar across tissue types. Study-level findings and limits: Tumor region pairs outstripped tumor-adjacent and tumor-blood pairs in overlap.

Unsorted whole blood supplied the blood RNA, and germline DNA was isolated too. Every patient had chronic HBV infection and was treatment-naive. Per the germline V gene, CDR1 is SQVTM and CDR2 is ANQGSEA. The CDR3 consists of 13 residues. Starting from approximately 470 ng of total RNA, TCR beta cDNA was produced with a primer in the constant region. The TCR beta library was amplified through three nested multiplex PCR rounds in a modified ARM-PCR procedure. TRBV1-TRBV30 forward primers and a C-beta reverse primer were used in the first two PCR rounds, which each ran for about 10 cycles. TCRdb re-analysed the multiplex PCR reads in MiXCR, keeping a single row per CDR3 protein. Of 250,000 to 350,000 distinct CDR3 sequences listed, about three fifths were seen once; the top ten hold about 18%. With respect to this clonotype: As yet, its antigen is unknown. A much larger clone differs by one base, so this may be a read error.

This TCR came from a woman aged 25 to 39 with primary liver carcinoma and hepatitis B virus infection. The sequencing input was peripheral blood. The rearrangement joins TRBV29-1 to TRBJ1-2; TRBD1 is a possible D gene (6 bases). CDR3 nucleotides: TGCAGCGTTGACGGGGTTGTGGAGGGGGGCTGCACCTTC. It specifies CSVDGVVEGGCTF.